This paragraph reports one T cell receptor (beta chain). Its target is unknown. This specimen belongs to a study of T and B cells in COVID-19 patients. Whole-study context: Blood was sampled from COVID-19 patients who were either actively infected or recovered. Recovered patients mostly had mild to moderate COVID-19 managed as outpatients. Comorbidities linked to unfavorable COVID-19 outcome were present in about 90% of the 20 active-infection patients.

Multiplex PCR with BIOMED2 TRB-A/B primer pools amplified TRB rearrangements. In TCRdb, the multiplex PCR reads were re-called with MiXCR into one record per CDR3 protein. Among approximately 26,000 distinct CDR3 sequences, 32% were seen once, and the ten largest hold 1.5% to 2%. From blood, roughly 240-550 ng of genomic DNA served as TRB template. Study-wide points: Patients with COVID-19 reportedly showed strongly skewed T cell receptor beta variable and joining gene usage.

Between the trimmed V and J ends, which lost 4 bases and 0 bases, there was a span of 16 bases. The CDR3 has 17 residues. The chain has TRBV12-3 or TRBV12-4 and TRBJ2-1, with a weak D call TRBD2 (6 bases). The specimen sequenced was blood. This receptor was obtained from a human donor who had recovered from COVID-19. This CDR3 is CASSWSGGGDSYNEQFF. In DNA, the CDR3 is TGTGCCAGCAGTTGGTCGGGTGGCGGGGACTCCTACAATGAGCAGTTCTTC.